This T cell receptor beta chain emerged from a study of blood T cell repertoires in COVID-19. Produced via immunoSEQ multiplex PCR; TCRdb's table is partial and in-frame only. The top ten clones hold 1% of a sample with hundreds of thousands of clones, 88% of them seen once. The sequencing input was PBMCs or T cells enriched from blood (not recorded which). This clonotype originated in a woman aged 25 to 39 who had recovered from COVID-19.

The CDR3 DNA is TGTGCCAGCAGTACACCGGGACTAGCGGACTACTACGAGCAGTACTTC. As protein: CASSTPGLADYYEQYF. The chain has TRBV28 and TRBJ2-7, with 11 positions matching TRBD2. The V and J ends lost 5 bases and 3 bases, in that order; junction bases with no gene match: 9. Per germline, CDR1 MDHEN and CDR2 SYDVKM. The CDR3 has 16 amino acids. Full variable domain (remainder filled in from reference TRBV28 and TRBJ2-7): DVKVTQSSRYLVKRTGEKVFLECVQDMDHENMFWYRQDPGLGLRLIYFSYDVKMKEKGDIPEGYSVSREKKERFSLILESASTNQTSMYLCASSTPGLADYYEQYFGPGTRLTVT.